A single sample gave rise to the 25 T cell receptor beta chains below, sequenced in a study of blood T cell repertoires in COVID-19. Measured with immunoSEQ multiplex PCR; TCRdb has only the in-frame clones, and not every one. The sample has fewer than 25,000 clones, less than 95% seen once; the top ten hold approximately 2.6%. Sequencing was done on a sample of peripheral blood. The receptors shown here come from an older man with acute or convalescent COVID-19.

This chain connects TRBV4-3 to TRBJ1-4; no reliable D call. V lost 4 bases and J 7 bases, leaving 13 bases between the germline ends. CDR3 length equals 14 residues. CDR1 and CDR2 from the germline V gene are LGHNA and YSLEER. CDR3 DNA: TGCGCCAGCAGCCCGGCCCCCCCAGGTGAAAAACTGTTTTTT. It encodes CASSPAPPGEKLFF.

In its sample, this clone was seen once. The V gene is TRBV12-5, the J gene TRBJ2-2, with TRBD1 matching 9 bases. The CDR3 runs to 17 residues. V shed 0 bases and J 6 bases; nucleotides not matched to a gene: 8. Germline CDR1 and CDR2: LGHNT and FRNRAP. For the CDR3, the DNA is TGTGCTAGTGGTTTGGTACTTACGGGACAGGGTCCCGGGGAGCTGTTTTTT. It codes for CASGLVLTGQGPGELFF.

This chain connects TRBV7-3 to TRBJ2-1; 8 bases line up with TRBD2. CDR1 and CDR2 (germline): SGHTA, FQGTGA. This CDR3 has 15 amino acids. J lost 6 bases, V lost 2 bases, and 6 bases had no gene match. The CDR3 region is CASSLAGTRGNEQFF. In DNA form, the CDR3 reads TGTGCCAGCAGCTTAGCTGGGACTAGAGGCAATGAGCAGTTCTTC.

This clone has a single count. The rearrangement uses TRBV7-8 and TRBJ2-3, with 9 bases lining up with TRBD2. Losses at the gene ends were 6 bases for V and 3 bases for J; bases not matched to a gene: 7. The CDR3 is 15 residues long. Germline V lookup: CDR1 SGHVS, CDR2 FQNEAQ. The CDR3 DNA sequence: TGTGCCAGCAGGGAGGCGGGGGGGCCTACAGATACGCAGTATTTT. Encoded protein: CASREAGGPTDTQYF.

This clone has only one observation. This rearrangement joins TRBV28 to TRBJ2-7, with D unclear. The length of the CDR3 is 13 residues. The V end was cut by 10 bases, the J end by 0 bases, with 13 bases between. Germline V gene lookup returns CDR1 MDHEN and CDR2 SYDVKM. Written as DNA, the CDR3 is TGTGCCACCCAGAGGCTTGCCTCCTACGAGCAGTACTTC. As protein: CATQRLASYEQYF. Complete variable domain (other parts from reference TRBV28 and TRBJ2-7): DVKVTQSSRYLVKRTGEKVFLECVQDMDHENMFWYRQDPGLGLRLIYFSYDVKMKEKGDIPEGYSVSREKKERFSLILESASTNQTSMYLCATQRLASYEQYFGPGTRLTVT.

The chain couples TRBV6-5 to TRBJ2-1; D gene uncertain. Germline CDR1 is MNHEY and CDR2 is SVGAGI. The V gene lost 7 bases and the J gene lost 0 bases, with 7 bases spanning the gap. There are 13 residues in the CDR3. CDR3: CASTFSSYNEQFF. The CDR3 DNA reads as TGTGCCAGCACGTTTAGCTCCTACAATGAGCAGTTCTTC.

The V and J genes are TRBV19 and TRBJ2-7; 11 nucleotides match TRBD1. Germline trimming cut 5 bases from V and 3 bases from J; bases unmatched to any gene: 3. The germline V gene encodes CDR1 LNHDA and CDR2 SQIVND (reference sequence). This CDR3 is built from 14 residues. Written as DNA, the CDR3 is TGTGCCAGTAGTGCCGGGACAGGGGGCTACGAGCAGTACTTC. Amino acids: CASSAGTGGYEQYF. Drawing the rest from reference TRBV19 and TRBJ2-7, the complete variable domain is DGGITQSPKYLFRKEGQNVTLSCEQNLNHDAMYWYRQDPGQGLRLIYYSQIVNDFQKGDIAEGYSVSREKKESFPLTVTSAQKNPTAFYLCASSAGTGGYEQYFGPGTRLTVT.

This chain uses TRBV2 with TRBJ2-1, with D possibly matching TRBD2 (5 bases). V shed 3 bases and J shed 4 bases, with 19 bases lying between them. The CDR3 is 17 amino acids. Germline V gene data show CDR1 as SNHLY and CDR2 as FYNNEI. The CDR3 DNA sequence: TGTGCCAGCAGTGATCAAGGTTGGGCTCCGGGGTACAATGAGCAGTTCTTC. This gives the protein CASSDQGWAPGYNEQFF.

The chain carries TRBV12-3 or TRBV12-4 and TRBJ2-1, with unresolved D. The CDR3 runs 13 residues. Trimming pared 4 bases from V and 5 bases from J, leaving 9 bases between. CDR3: CASSYWANNEQFF. In nucleotides, the CDR3 is TGTGCCAGCAGTTATTGGGCAAACAATGAGCAGTTCTTC.

The V gene is TRBV6-2 or TRBV6-3, the J gene TRBJ1-1, with a tentative D call TRBD1 (5 bases). CDR1 MNHEY and CDR2 SVGEGT come from the germline V gene. Between the trimmed V and J ends, which lost 2 bases and 1 base, there was a span of 5 bases. CDR3 length: 13 residues. CDR3 region: CASSYGQNTEAFF. In DNA, the CDR3 is TGTGCCAGCAGTTACGGACAGAACACTGAAGCTTTCTTT.

This clone was seen once. The chain has TRBV5-1 and TRBJ2-3; D might be TRBD1 (5 bases). Germline CDR1 is SGHRS and CDR2 is YFSETQ. V lost 7 bases and J 4 bases, leaving 13 bases between the germline ends. The CDR3 has 13 amino acids. CDR3 nucleotide sequence: TGCGCCAGCTCTCTAGGGGCAGCAGATACGCAGTATTTT. Translated, it gives CASSLGAADTQYF.

This chain joins TRBV2 and TRBJ2-1, with 11 bases lining up with TRBD2. With V trimmed by 4 bases and J by 10 bases, 3 bases remained unmatched. The CDR3 length is 13 residues. Germline lookup yields CDR1 SNHLY and CDR2 FYNNEI. The CDR3 spells CASSGLAGGEQFF. Written as DNA, the CDR3 is TGTGCCAGCAGTGGGCTAGCGGGAGGCGAGCAGTTCTTC. Looking up the rest from reference TRBV2 and TRBJ2-1 gives the full variable domain: EPEVTQTPSHQVTQMGQEVILRCVPISNHLYFYWYRQILGQKVEFLVSFYNNEISEKSEIFDDQFSVERPDGSNFTLKIRSTKLEDSAMYFCASSGLAGGEQFFGPGTRLTVL.

This clone has just one count. The chain is built from TRBV7-9 and TRBJ2-7; possible D gene TRBD1, 6 bases. CDR3 length equals 14 residues. The germline V and J ends were trimmed by 4 bases and 3 bases, with 13 bases remaining between them. CDR1 and CDR2 (germline): SEHNR, FQNEAQ (reference sequence). In DNA, the CDR3 is TGTGCCAGCAGCTCGACAGGCCCTTACTACGAGCAGTACTTC. As protein: CASSSTGPYYEQYF.

A few counts support this clone. The chain's CDR3 is CASSGSLPGTEAFF. In nucleotides, the CDR3 is TGTGCCAGCAGCGGGAGTTTGCCTGGGACTGAAGCTTTCTTT. V usage is TRBV2 and J usage is TRBJ1-1; no firm D call. CDR3 length: 14 residues. The V gene lost 6 bases and the J gene lost 5 bases, with 16 bases spanning the gap. The V gene's germline CDR1 is SNHLY and CDR2 FYNNEI.

V and J are TRBV6-6 and TRBJ2-7, with D possibly matching TRBD2 (7 bases). The CDR3 loop spans 15 amino acids. V lost 5 bases and J lost 7, with 21 bases in between. The germline V gene encodes CDR1 MNHNY and CDR2 SVGAGI (reference sequence). The CDR3 protein is CASSSGDIYPPEQYF. CDR3 in DNA: TGTGCCAGCAGTAGCGGGGACATTTACCCCCCGGAGCAGTACTTC.

This chain joins TRBV13 and TRBJ1-4; 7 nucleotides match TRBD1. This CDR3 contains 15 residues. V shed 5 bases and J 8 bases; nucleotides not matched to a gene: 11. Per the germline V gene, CDR1 is PRHDT and CDR2 is FYEKMQ (reference sequence). The CDR3 DNA reads TGTGCCAGCAGCACAGGACAGGTATTGGAGGAAAAACTGTTTTTT. Translation: CASSTGQVLEEKLFF.

V is TRBV19 and J is TRBJ2-1; 11 nucleotides line up with TRBD1. CDR1 LNHDA and CDR2 SQIVND come from the germline V gene (reference sequence). CDR3 length equals 18 residues. V lost 3 bases and J lost 6; bases outside the gene matches: 13. This CDR3 is CASSIFGRGQGVGNEQFF. The CDR3 DNA is TGTGCCAGTAGTATCTTTGGGAGGGGACAGGGGGTAGGCAATGAGCAGTTCTTC.

The rearrangement uses TRBV5-8 and TRBJ2-7; D call uncertain. This CDR3 contains 16 residues. CDR1 SGHTS and CDR2 YDEGEE come from the germline V gene. Trimming took 2 bases from V and 6 from J, leaving 21 bases between them. CDR3 nucleotides: TGTGCCAGCAGCTTCGCACCCACCGGTGTTAGGAGCGAGCAGTACTTC. Encoded protein: CASSFAPTGVRSEQYF.

This rearrangement joins TRBV27 to TRBJ1-6, with D tentatively TRBD1 (6 bases). Germline V gene lookup returns CDR1 MNHEY and CDR2 SMNVEV (reference sequence). The length of the CDR3 is 13 residues. V gave up 8 bases and J gave up 7 bases, with 12 bases separating them. CDR3 region: CASGGQLNSPLHF. In DNA form, the CDR3 reads TGTGCCAGCGGTGGACAGCTCAATTCACCCCTCCACTTT.

The chain is built from TRBV10-3 and TRBJ2-1, with a weak D call TRBD2 (6 bases). Trimming removed 7 bases at V and 7 bases at J, with 14 bases between. Germline V gene lookup returns CDR1 ENHRY and CDR2 SYGVKD. The CDR3 has 13 residues. As DNA, the CDR3 is TGTGCCATCACTGGAGCCGGGGGAAATGAGCAGTTCTTC. Its protein product is CAITGAGGNEQFF.

The V call is TRBV4-3, the J call TRBJ1-4; 7 nucleotides match TRBD1. The V gene's germline CDR1 is LGHNA and CDR2 YSLEER. CDR3 size: 16 residues. V was pared by 0 bases and J by 4 bases, with 5 bases of the junction left unmatched. The CDR3 here is CASSQDPTGDNEKLFF. In nucleotides, the CDR3 is TGCGCCAGCAGCCAAGATCCAACAGGGGATAATGAAAAACTGTTTTTT.

The genes are TRBV5-6 and TRBJ2-1, with D perhaps matching TRBD1 (5 bases). V dropped 0 bases and J dropped 4 bases, with 11 bases sitting between them. Germline-derived CDR1 and CDR2 are SGHDT and YYEEEE. The CDR3 runs 15 residues. In nucleotides, the CDR3 is TGTGCCAGCAGCTTGGGGGGCTACACATACAATGAGCAGTTCTTC. It specifies CASSLGGYTYNEQFF.

This chain connects TRBV5-1 to TRBJ2-5; a possible D gene is TRBD2 (7 bases). This CDR3 is 16 amino acids long. The V end was cut by 0 bases, the J end by 7 bases, with 19 bases between. CDR1 is SGHRS, CDR2 YFSETQ, per germline. CDR3 bases: TGCGCCAGCAGCTTGGCTGCCGGGGGGCCGGCAGGGACCCAGTACTTC. Protein: CASSLAAGGPAGTQYF.

The gene calls are TRBV2 and TRBJ2-7, with 8 bases aligning to TRBD1. After removal of 4 bases from V and 4 bases from J, the junction contained 9 bases not matched to a gene. CDR3 size: 15 residues. CDR1 and CDR2 from the germline V gene are SNHLY and FYNNEI. This chain's CDR3 is CASSAEQGVFYEQYF. Here the CDR3 DNA reads TGTGCCAGCAGTGCCGAACAGGGGGTTTTTTACGAGCAGTACTTC.

The chain combines TRBV5-1 with TRBJ2-3, with TRBD1 matching 9 bases. Germline CDR1 reads SGHRS; CDR2 reads YFSETQ. V was clipped by 7 bases and J by 3 bases; unmatched bases: 12. This CDR3 is built from 16 residues. CDR3 bases: TGCGCCAGCGCCCGACAGGGGGGGGACCTGACAGATACGCAGTATTTT. Residues: CASARQGGDLTDTQYF.